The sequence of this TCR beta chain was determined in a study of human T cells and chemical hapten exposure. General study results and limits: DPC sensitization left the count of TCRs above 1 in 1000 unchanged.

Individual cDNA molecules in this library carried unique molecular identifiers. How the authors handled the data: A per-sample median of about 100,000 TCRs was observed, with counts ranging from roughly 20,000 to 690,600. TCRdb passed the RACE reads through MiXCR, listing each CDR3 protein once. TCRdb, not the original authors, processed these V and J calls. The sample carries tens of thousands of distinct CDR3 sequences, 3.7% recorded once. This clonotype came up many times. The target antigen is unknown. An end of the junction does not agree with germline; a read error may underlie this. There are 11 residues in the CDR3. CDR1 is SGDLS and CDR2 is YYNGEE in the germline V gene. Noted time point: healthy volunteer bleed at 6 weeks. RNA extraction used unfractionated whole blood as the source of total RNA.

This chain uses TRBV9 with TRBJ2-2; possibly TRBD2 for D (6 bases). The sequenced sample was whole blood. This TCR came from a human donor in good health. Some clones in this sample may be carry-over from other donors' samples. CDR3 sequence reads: CASSGTGELFF. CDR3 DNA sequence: TGTGCCAGTAGCGGCACCGGGGAGCTGTTTTTT.